The clone carrying this T cell receptor beta chain appeared once. What it binds is not known. The data were obtained in a study of cytomegalovirus exposure and HLA in healthy donors. The CDR3 contains 13 residues. Study findings and constraints: Within an earlier analysis, most TCR beta V segments proved productive either about 90% or about 30% of the time. In vitro experiments confirmed that three CMV-associated chains were specific for CMV antigens. The authors listed around 150 TCR beta chains as cytomegalovirus-associated.

Researchers ran the PCR with 60 Vbeta and 13 Jbeta primers. Clones were sequenced by immunoSEQ multiplex PCR, and TCRdb holds only the in-frame ones, with some missing. Of about 130,000 clones listed, approximately 84% are singletons. What was sequenced was PBMCs. This TCR was sampled from a boy aged 2-15 years in good health and CMV-seronegative. The chain joins TRBV21-1 to TRBJ2-2; the table's D call, TRBD1, has no DNA check behind it. TRBV21-1 is recorded as a pseudogene. The CDR3 region is CARGQVFGGELFF. In DNA, the CDR3 is TGTGCCAGGGGACAGGTGTTCGGCGGGGAGCTGTTTTTT.